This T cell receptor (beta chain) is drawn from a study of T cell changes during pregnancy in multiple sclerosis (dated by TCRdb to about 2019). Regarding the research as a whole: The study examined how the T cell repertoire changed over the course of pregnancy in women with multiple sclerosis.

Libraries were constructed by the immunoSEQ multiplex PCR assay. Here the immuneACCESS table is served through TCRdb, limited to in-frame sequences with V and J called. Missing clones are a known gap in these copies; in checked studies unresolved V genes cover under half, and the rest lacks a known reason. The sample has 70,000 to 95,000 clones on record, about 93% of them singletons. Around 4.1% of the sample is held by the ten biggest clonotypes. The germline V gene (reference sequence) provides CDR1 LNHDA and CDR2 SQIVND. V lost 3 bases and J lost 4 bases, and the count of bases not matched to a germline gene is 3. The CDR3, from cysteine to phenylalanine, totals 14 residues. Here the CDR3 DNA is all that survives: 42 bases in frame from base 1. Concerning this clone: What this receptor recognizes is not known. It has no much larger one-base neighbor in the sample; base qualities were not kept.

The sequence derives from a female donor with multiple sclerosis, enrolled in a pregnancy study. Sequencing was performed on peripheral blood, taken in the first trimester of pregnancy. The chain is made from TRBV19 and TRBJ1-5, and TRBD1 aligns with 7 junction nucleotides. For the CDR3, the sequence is CASSIRDSNQPQHF. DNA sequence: TGTGCCAGTAGTATTAGGGACAGTAATCAGCCCCAGCATTTT.